The 19 T cell receptor beta chains below come from one sample, sequenced in a study of T cell responses to AZD1222 COVID-19 vaccine. Produced via immunoSEQ multiplex PCR; TCRdb's table is partial and in-frame only. Among about 130,000 clones listed, about 92% were seen once. The starting material was peripheral blood, obtained on day 0 of AZD1222 vaccination. These receptors originate from an adult in good health.

The chain joins TRBV5-1 to TRBJ2-5; the D is unclear. This CDR3 is 12 amino acids long. Trimming shortened V by 4 bases and J by 1 base, and 5 bases separated the two germline ends. Germline CDR1 is SGHRS and CDR2 is YFSETQ. In DNA, the CDR3 is TGCGCCAGCAGCCTTTCCCAAGAGACCCAGTACTTC. Amino acid sequence: CASSLSQETQYF.

In DNA, the CDR3 is TGTGCCATCAGTGAGGGGCTGAGTAATGAAAAACTGTTTTTT. Its protein product is CAISEGLSNEKLFF. The chain couples TRBV10-3 to TRBJ1-4; D is undetermined. The CDR3 has 14 residues. V was trimmed by 2 bases and J by 4 bases, leaving 8 bases between them. The germline V gene has CDR1 ENHRY and CDR2 SYGVKD.

The V call is TRBV2, the J call TRBJ1-5; unclear D gene. V lost 2 bases and J lost 5, with 4 bases in between. Germline assignment: CDR1 SNHLY and CDR2 FYNNEI. The CDR3 loop spans 12 amino acids. Written as DNA, the CDR3 is TGTGCCAGCAGTGAAATTCATCAGCCCCAGCATTTT. This gives the protein CASSEIHQPQHF. The whole variable domain, filled in from reference TRBV2 and TRBJ1-5, reads EPEVTQTPSHQVTQMGQEVILRCVPISNHLYFYWYRQILGQKVEFLVSFYNNEISEKSEIFDDQFSVERPDGSNFTLKIRSTKLEDSAMYFCASSEIHQPQHFGDGTRLSIL.

The chain links TRBV19 to TRBJ1-2; D perhaps matches TRBD1 (5 bases). This CDR3 has 15 residues. The germline V gene has CDR1 LNHDA and CDR2 SQIVND (reference sequence). The ends were cut back, 0 bases at V and 2 bases at J, with 10 bases in the middle. As DNA, the CDR3 is TGTGCCAGTAGTATAGACAGGGAAGGGAACTATGGCTACACCTTC. Its translation is CASSIDREGNYGYTF.

This clone has just a few counts. The V and J genes are TRBV2 and TRBJ2-2; no reliable D call. CDR3 length: 16 amino acids. V lost 2 bases and J 3 bases, leaving 13 bases between the germline ends. Germline CDR1 reads SNHLY; CDR2 reads FYNNEI. The CDR3 spells CASSEWSVWDTGELFF. CDR3 coding DNA: TGTGCCAGCAGTGAATGGTCCGTTTGGGACACCGGGGAGCTGTTTTTT.

The genes are TRBV3-1 (or the pseudogene TRBV3-2) and TRBJ2-2, with 8 bases lining up with TRBD2. The V gene end was trimmed by 1 base and the J gene end by 5 bases; junction bases not matched to a gene: 12. Germline-derived CDR1 and CDR2 are LGHDT and YNNKEL (reference sequence). The CDR3 loop spans 18 amino acids. CDR3 residues: CASSQAPPGGFRTGELFF. The CDR3 DNA reads TGTGCCAGCAGCCAAGCACCCCCGGGGGGGTTTCGGACCGGGGAGCTGTTTTTT.

The chain uses TRBV5-5 and TRBJ2-5, with no clear D. Germline CDR1 is SGHKS and CDR2 is YYEKEE (reference sequence). Trimming shortened V by 4 bases and J by 2 bases, and 12 bases separated the two germline ends. There are 14 residues in the CDR3. CDR3 loop: CASSTVELQETQYF. The CDR3 DNA sequence: TGTGCCAGCAGCACCGTCGAGTTACAAGAGACCCAGTACTTC.

The V call is TRBV6-1, the J call TRBJ2-7; no reliable D call. The CDR3 contains 16 residues. Per germline, CDR1 MNHNS and CDR2 SASEGT. Trimming shortened V by 0 bases and J by 0 bases, and 12 bases separated the two germline ends. CDR3 in amino acids: CASSEALTASSYEQYF. The CDR3, as DNA: TGTGCCAGCAGTGAAGCTCTGACGGCCAGCTCCTACGAGCAGTACTTC.

The gene calls are TRBV14 and TRBJ2-7, with D possibly being TRBD1 (6 bases). Looked up from germline, CDR1 is SGHDN and CDR2 is FVKESK. V was cut by 4 bases and J by 2 bases, with 12 bases left in between. This CDR3 is 14 amino acids long. CDR3 loop: CASSRQTGTYEQYF. The CDR3 DNA follows: TGTGCCAGCAGCCGACAGACAGGAACCTACGAGCAGTACTTC.

The V and J genes are TRBV5-4 and TRBJ2-7; possible D gene TRBD2, 7 bases. The CDR3 runs to 15 residues. The ends were cut back, 0 bases at V and 5 bases at J, with 15 bases in the middle. Germline CDR1 and CDR2: SGHNT and YYREEE (reference sequence). CDR3: CASSLVQGGLDEQYF. The CDR3 DNA reads TGTGCCAGCAGCTTGGTACAGGGAGGGCTGGACGAGCAGTACTTC. The entire variable domain, with the rest obtained from reference TRBV5-4 and TRBJ2-7, is as follows: ETGVTQSPTHLIKTRGQQVTLRCSSQSGHNTVSWYQQALGQGPQFIFQYYREEENGRGNFPPRFSGLQFPNYSSELNVNALELDDSALYLCASSLVQGGLDEQYFGPGTRLTVT.

The chain combines TRBV21-1 with TRBJ1-4. TRBV21-1 is deemed a pseudogene. The CDR3 covers 21 residues. The CDR3 here is CASSNGLGEHPIDSINEKLFF. In DNA form, the CDR3 reads TGTGCCAGCAGCAATGGTCTGGGAGAGCACCCCATCGACTCAATAAATGAAAAACTGTTTTTT.

CDR3 sequence (DNA): TGTGCCAGCAGCTTGACAGTTCTGAACACTGAAGCTTTCTTT. Translation gives CASSLTVLNTEAFF. This sequence joins TRBV5-4 and TRBJ1-1; D is undetermined. This CDR3 comprises 14 residues. Germline assignment: CDR1 SGHNT and CDR2 YYREEE (reference sequence). V was shortened by 1 base and J by 0 bases, with 7 bases between the two germline ends.

CDR3 in DNA: TGTGCCATCAGCGCCAACTCGGGCGGACGTGAAAAACTGTTTTTT. Translation: CAISANSGGREKLFF. The rearrangement joins TRBV10-3 to TRBJ1-4, with D hard to call. The CDR3 runs to 15 residues. V lost 6 bases and J 7 bases, leaving 18 bases between the germline ends. Germline values: CDR1 ENHRY, CDR2 SYGVKD.

The rearrangement joins TRBV5-1 to TRBJ1-3; the D is unclear. CDR3 length: 16 residues. CDR1 SGHRS and CDR2 YFSETQ come from the germline V gene. Deletions cut 0 bases from V and 3 bases from J, with 13 bases between. The CDR3 here is CASSLAGTQYGNTIYF. For the CDR3, the DNA is TGCGCCAGCAGCTTGGCGGGCACCCAGTATGGAAACACCATATATTTT.

This chain uses TRBV3-1 (or the pseudogene TRBV3-2) with TRBJ2-5; 11 bases line up with TRBD2. Losses at the gene ends were 5 bases for V and 3 bases for J; bases not matched to a gene: 8. The CDR3 totals 16 residues. Germline V CDR1 and CDR2: LGHDT, YNNKEL (reference sequence). As DNA, the CDR3 is TGTGCCAGCAGCTTGCGACTAGCGGGGCAAGAAGAGACCCAGTACTTC. It codes for CASSLRLAGQEETQYF.

This clone was seen only a few times. This chain links TRBV10-1 with TRBJ2-2; D remains ambiguous. The CDR3 has 12 amino acids. CDR1 is WNHNN, CDR2 SYGVQD, per germline (reference sequence). V was pared by 3 bases and J by 6 bases, with 5 bases between. This CDR3 reads CASSEIAGELFF. The CDR3 nucleotides are TGCGCCAGCAGTGAAATCGCCGGGGAGCTGTTTTTT.

The rearrangement joins TRBV28 to TRBJ2-3; 9 bases fit TRBD2. The junction had 9 bases not matched to a gene; V was cut back by 5 bases and J by 0 bases. CDR1 MDHEN and CDR2 SYDVKM come from the germline V gene. This CDR3 spans 17 amino acids. This CDR3 is CASSKMRGGASTDTQYF. The DNA for the CDR3 is TGTGCCAGCAGTAAAATGCGGGGGGGCGCGAGCACAGATACGCAGTATTTT.

The chain combines TRBV5-6 with TRBJ1-1; perhaps TRBD1 as D (6 bases). Germline lookup yields CDR1 SGHDT and CDR2 YYEEEE. The CDR3 runs to 16 residues. V was cut by 5 bases and J by 0 bases, with 17 bases left in between. CDR3 residues: CASRSTGHWVNTEAFF. The CDR3 region has the DNA TGTGCCAGCAGGTCAACAGGGCATTGGGTGAACACTGAAGCTTTCTTT.

The rearrangement joins TRBV15 to TRBJ2-2, with D unresolved. This CDR3 is 15 amino acids long. V dropped 5 bases and J dropped 0 bases, with 10 bases sitting between them. Germline V gene sequence: CDR1 LNHNV, CDR2 YYDKDF (reference sequence). The CDR3 region is CATSVDRTNTGELFF. The CDR3 bases are TGTGCCACCAGCGTGGACCGAACGAACACCGGGGAGCTGTTTTTT.